Presented here are 12 T cell receptor beta chains from one specimen sequenced in a study of cytomegalovirus exposure and HLA in healthy donors. The data were produced by immunoSEQ multiplex PCR, yet TCRdb's version contains in-frame clones alone and is incomplete. The sample lists about 62,000 clones, about 95% occurring once. Source material: PBMCs. These receptors all stem from a woman aged 18-30 years in good health and CMV-seropositive.

The chain carries TRBV5-1 and TRBJ2-1, with a weak D call TRBD2 (5 bases). Trimming removed 0 bases at V and 5 bases at J, with 9 bases between. Germline CDR1 reads SGHRS; CDR2 reads YFSETQ. The CDR3 is 14 residues long. Written as DNA, the CDR3 is TGCGCCAGCAGCTTGGCCTTGCGGGACAATGAGCAGTTCTTC. It yields the protein CASSLALRDNEQFF.

This clone showed up just once. The chain combines TRBV27 with TRBJ1-1; perhaps TRBD1 as D (5 bases). V was shortened by 3 bases and J by 10 bases, with 9 bases between the two germline ends. This CDR3 is built from 11 residues. Germline lookup yields CDR1 MNHEY and CDR2 SMNVEV (reference sequence). Here the CDR3 DNA reads TGTGCCAGCAGTTTTGGGACTCTAGCTTTCTTT. The encoded protein is CASSFGTLAFF.

The chain employs TRBV7-2 and TRBJ2-3, with 9 bases matching TRBD2. The CDR3 length is 14 residues. With 3 bases clipped from V and 3 bases from J, the junction kept 1 base outside the gene matches. CDR1 is SGHTA, CDR2 FQGNSA, per germline. The CDR3 DNA reads as TGTGCCAGCAGCTTTAGCGGGAGAACAGATACGCAGTATTTT. Protein sequence: CASSFSGRTDTQYF.

This chain joins TRBV7-2 and TRBJ2-1, with D possibly being TRBD2 (7 bases). Trimming took 7 bases from V and 8 from J, leaving 24 bases between them. The CDR3 is made up of 16 amino acids. Germline values: CDR1 SGHTA, CDR2 FQGNSA. The chain's CDR3 is CASTSFYGRGGYEQFF. The CDR3 DNA reads TGTGCCAGCACCAGCTTCTATGGTAGGGGGGGCTATGAGCAGTTCTTC. Using reference TRBV7-2 and TRBJ2-1 for the parts outside the CDR3, the full variable domain is GAGVSQSPSNKVTEKGKDVELRCDPISGHTALYWYRQSLGQGLEFLIYFQGNSAPDKSGLPSDRFSAERTGGSVSTLTIQRTQQEDSAVYLCASTSFYGRGGYEQFFGPGTRLTVL.

The V gene is TRBV19, the J gene TRBJ2-1, with D possibly matching TRBD1 (5 bases). The CDR3 has 13 residues. Germline V gene lookup returns CDR1 LNHDA and CDR2 SQIVND (reference sequence). The V and J ends lost 7 bases and 8 bases respectively, with 15 bases between them. The CDR3 region is CASKAGPEDEQFF. CDR3 nucleotides: TGTGCCAGTAAGGCAGGGCCCGAGGATGAGCAGTTCTTC. Drawing the rest from reference TRBV19 and TRBJ2-1, the complete variable domain is DGGITQSPKYLFRKEGQNVTLSCEQNLNHDAMYWYRQDPGQGLRLIYYSQIVNDFQKGDIAEGYSVSREKKESFPLTVTSAQKNPTAFYLCASKAGPEDEQFFGPGTRLTVL.

This clone occurred once. The chain combines TRBV9 with TRBJ2-7, with 11 bases lining up with TRBD1. The CDR3 consists of 15 residues. Germline V CDR1 and CDR2: SGDLS, YYNGEE. With 3 bases clipped from V and 3 bases from J, the junction kept 5 bases outside the gene matches. CDR3 sequence reads: CASSARGTGGYEQYF. CDR3 nucleotides: TGTGCCAGCAGCGCCAGGGGGACAGGGGGCTACGAGCAGTACTTC.

This chain uses TRBV18 with TRBJ1-4, with 12 bases fitting TRBD1. V dropped 3 bases and J dropped 6; count of bases not matched to a gene: 5. Per germline, CDR1 KGHSH and CDR2 LQKENI. The CDR3 has 16 amino acids. The DNA for the CDR3 is TGTGCCAGCTCACCCGGGACAGGGGGCGTCGATGAAAAACTGTTTTTT. Protein: CASSPGTGGVDEKLFF.

In its sample, this clone was seen once. CDR3 loop: CASSLLLADAADTQYF. The CDR3 nucleotides read TGTGCCAGCAGCCTTCTTTTAGCGGATGCGGCAGATACGCAGTATTTT. The J gene is TRBJ2-3, the V gene TRBV28; D possibly corresponds to TRBD2 (6 bases). CDR3 length: 16 residues. Trimming took 6 bases from V and 4 from J, leaving 20 bases between them. Looked up from germline, CDR1 is MDHEN and CDR2 is SYDVKM.

The chain couples TRBV6-5 to TRBJ2-1; 7 positions agree with TRBD1. CDR1 and CDR2 (germline): MNHEY, SVGAGI. V shed 2 bases and J 12 bases; nucleotides not matched to a gene: 7. The CDR3 extends over 13 amino acids. CDR3 sequence (DNA): TGTGCCAGCAGTTACGGGACAGCCGATGGGCAGTTCTTC. This codes for CASSYGTADGQFF.

This chain connects TRBV5-1 to TRBJ2-3; 8 bases fit TRBD1. Trimming removed 0 bases from V and 3 bases from J; junction bases left unmatched: 6. From germline, CDR1 is SGHRS and CDR2 YFSETQ. This CDR3 comprises 16 residues. The CDR3 DNA sequence: TGCGCCAGCAGCTTGGACGGGACAGGAGGAACAGATACGCAGTATTTT. Protein: CASSLDGTGGTDTQYF. Full variable domain (outside the CDR3, taken from reference TRBV5-1 and TRBJ2-3): KAGVTQTPRYLIKTRGQQVTLSCSPISGHRSVSWYQQTPGQGLQFLFEYFSETQRNKGNFPGRFSGRQFSNSRSEMNVSTLELGDSALYLCASSLDGTGGTDTQYFGPGTRLTVL.

The chain combines TRBV4-2 with TRBJ1-5, with TRBD1 identical over 9 bases. Unmatched junction bases numbered 5, after V lost 3 bases and J lost 5 bases. Germline loops: CDR1 LGHNA, CDR2 YNFKEQ. The CDR3 extends over 15 amino acids. CDR3 protein: CASSHGTGTHQPQHF. The CDR3 DNA is TGTGCCAGCAGCCACGGGACAGGGACTCATCAGCCCCAGCATTTT.

This clone was seen just once. V and J are TRBV19 and TRBJ1-6; D may be TRBD1 (5 bases). There are 13 residues in the CDR3. V lost 1 base to trimming and J lost 8 bases, with 6 bases between them. Germline V lookup: CDR1 LNHDA, CDR2 SQIVND (reference sequence). In nucleotides, the CDR3 is TGTGCCAGTAGTATAGGGGGGGATTCACCCCTCCACTTT. Translating it yields CASSIGGDSPLHF.